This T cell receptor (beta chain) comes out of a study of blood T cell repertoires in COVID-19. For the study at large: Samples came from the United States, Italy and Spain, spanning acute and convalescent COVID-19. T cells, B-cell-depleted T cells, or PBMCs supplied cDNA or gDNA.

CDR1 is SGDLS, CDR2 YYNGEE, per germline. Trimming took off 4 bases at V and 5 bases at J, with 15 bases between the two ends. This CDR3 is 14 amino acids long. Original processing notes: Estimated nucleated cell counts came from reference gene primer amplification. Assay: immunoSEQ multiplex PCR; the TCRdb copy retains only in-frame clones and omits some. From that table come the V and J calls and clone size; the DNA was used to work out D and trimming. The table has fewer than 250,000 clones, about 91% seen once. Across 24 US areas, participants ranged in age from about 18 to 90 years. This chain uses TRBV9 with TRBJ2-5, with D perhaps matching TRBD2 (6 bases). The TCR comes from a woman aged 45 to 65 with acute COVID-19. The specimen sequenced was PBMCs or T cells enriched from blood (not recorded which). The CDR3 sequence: CASSPPGLGETQYF. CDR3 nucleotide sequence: TGTGCCAGCAGCCCACCGGGACTGGGGGAGACCCAGTACTTC. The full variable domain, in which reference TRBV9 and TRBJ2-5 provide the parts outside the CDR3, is DSGVTQTPKHLITATGQRVTLRCSPRSGDLSVYWYQQSLDQGLQFLIQYYNGEERAKGNILERFSAQQFPDLHSELNLSSLELGDSALYFCASSPPGLGETQYFGPGTRLLVL.